These T cell receptor beta chains were read from a single sample in a study of prognosis after radiotherapy for stage I lung cancer. TCRdb reprocessed the multiplex PCR reads via MiXCR and lists one record per CDR3 protein. The data contain about 19,000 distinct CDR3 sequences, approximately 28% of them seen just once; the ten biggest clones take up less than 25%. Sample: PBMCs, taken before or after stereotactic body radiation therapy (not recorded which). The receptors derive from a donor over 45 with non-small cell lung cancer. Both conserved end residues are part of each CDR3. D genes are given only for firm matches. Not every row has a clone size; where given, it reads once, few, many or a size class.

D	size	J	V	DNA	CDR3
-	many	TRBJ1-1	TRBV20-1	TGCAGTGCTGCCCGGGACGGTGAGTGGAACACTGAAGCTTTCTTT	CSAARDGEWNTEAFF
TRBD1	-	TRBJ2-3	TRBV6-2/TRBV6-3	TGTGCCAGCAGTCCGCCGACAGGGGGCACAGATACGCAGTATTTT	CASSPPTGGTDTQYF
TRBD1	many	TRBJ1-5	TRBV19	TGTGCCAGTAGGGGGACAGAATTCGGTCAGCCCCAGCATTTT	CASRGTEFGQPQHF
TRBD2	many	TRBJ2-7	TRBV4-3	TGCGCCAGCAGCCAAGATAAGTCTAGCGGCTACTACGAGCAGTACTTC	CASSQDKSSGYYEQYF
-	many	TRBJ2-7	TRBV4-1	TGCGCCAGCAGCCAAGATACTAAGCGGTACTACGAGCAGTACTTC	CASSQDTKRYYEQYF
-	many	TRBJ2-7	TRBV10-3	TGTGCCATCAGAGGGACGGACCCTTGGGACCCCGAGCAGTACTTC	CAIRGTDPWDPEQYF
TRBD1	-	TRBJ1-5	TRBV20-1	TGCAGTGCCCGCACGACAGGGGCCAGCAGTCAGCCCCAGCATTTT	CSARTTGASSQPQHF
-	many	TRBJ2-7	TRBV7-2	TGTGCCAGCAGCTTAGCACGAAAATCGGGCGAGCAGTACTTC	CASSLARKSGEQYF
-	many	TRBJ2-6	TRBV25-1	TGTGCCAGCGCCCGCACAGATGGGGCCAACGTCCTGACTTTC	CASARTDGANVLTF
TRBD1	-	TRBJ2-3	TRBV6-2/TRBV6-3	TGTGCCAGCAGTCACCGACAGGGCAGCACAGGTACGCAATATTTT	CASSHRQGSTGTQYF
-	many	TRBJ1-4	TRBV28	TGTGCCAGCAGTTCAGGGATATCAACTAATGAAAAACTGTTTTTT	CASSSGISTNEKLFF
-	medium-sized	TRBJ1-2	TRBV2	TGTGCCAGCAGTCCTGGTAGTGGCTACACCTTC	CASSPGSGYTF
-	many	TRBJ2-2	TRBV11-2	TGTGCCAGCAGCTTCGGGGGACTGCCCGGGGAGCTGTTTTTT	CASSFGGLPGELFF
TRBD1	many	TRBJ2-4	TRBV28	TGTGCCAGCAGTTTTCTACAGGGGGCGCTTAAGTACATTCAGTACTTC	CASSFLQGALKYIQYF
TRBD1	many	TRBJ2-2	TRBV20-1	TGCAGTGCCCACGGGACAGGGAACACCGGGGAGCTGTTTTTT	CSAHGTGNTGELFF
-	-	TRBJ2-2	TRBV12-3/TRBV12-4	TGTGCCAGCAGTTTATTCGGCTTGAGCGCCAACACCGGGGAGCTGTTTTTT	CASSLFGLSANTGELFF
-	many	TRBJ2-5	TRBV3-1	TGTGCCAGCAGCCCAGGGGGGGGGACCCAGTACTTC	CASSPGGGTQYF
-	medium-sized	TRBJ2-1	TRBV6-5	TGTGCCAGCAGTTTCGCCGGGAGCTCCTACAATGAGCAGTTCTTC	CASSFAGSSYNEQFF
-	many	TRBJ2-1	TRBV20-1	TGCAGTGCTAGAAACTTCGGCTCCTACAATGAGCAGTTCTTC	CSARNFGSYNEQFF
TRBD2	many	TRBJ2-3	TRBV20-1	TGCAGTGCTAGAGCTCTAGCGGGAGGCGGGACAGATACGCAGTATTTT	CSARALAGGGTDTQYF
-	many	TRBJ2-1	TRBV24-1	TGTGCCACCAGTGATCGGAGGGCCGAGGGTCTCGATGAGCAGTTCTTC	CATSDRRAEGLDEQFF
-	many	TRBJ2-1	TRBV7-2	TGTGCCAGCAGCTTAGGACGGCTCGGGCGGAGGAATGAGCAGTTCTTC	CASSLGRLGRRNEQFF
-	many	TRBJ1-2	TRBV6-8	TGTGCCAGCAGGCCGAGCGGGGGCGTCGGTTACTATGGCTACACCTTC	CASRPSGGVGYYGYTF
TRBD2	many	TRBJ2-5	TRBV2	TGTGCCAGCAGGGTCCTAGCGGGGCCTCAAGAGACCCAGTACTTC	CASRVLAGPQETQYF
-	many	TRBJ2-3	TRBV19	TGTGCCAGTAGCAAAACAGGCTATTCCACAGATACGCAGTATTTT	CASSKTGYSTDTQYF
-	-	TRBJ2-7	TRBV19	TGTGCCAGTAGTATAGCGGGCATCTCCTACGAGCAGTACTTC	CASSIAGISYEQYF
TRBD1	many	TRBJ2-7	TRBV27	TGTGCCAGCAGCCTCGGGGTACAGGGGTTTAACGAGCAGTACTTC	CASSLGVQGFNEQYF
-	-	TRBJ2-3	TRBV7-2	TGTGCCAGCAGCTTCGTGACTATCGGAGACCCTAGCACAGATACGCAGTATTTT	CASSFVTIGDPSTDTQYF
-	many	TRBJ1-4	TRBV5-1	TGCGCCAGCAGCCAACAGGGCCGACGCGGTGAAAAACTGTTTTTT	CASSQQGRRGEKLFF
-	many	TRBJ1-2	TRBV6-5	TGTGCCAGCAGTTATGGGGGGTACTATGGCTACACCTTC	CASSYGGYYGYTF
-	many	TRBJ2-5	TRBV6-5	TGTGCCAGCAGTTCTATCCTGGGCGAGACCCAGTACTTC	CASSSILGETQYF
-	-	TRBJ2-7	TRBV11-2	TGTGCCAGCAGCTCCGAGAGGGGTGGCTCCTACGAGCAGTACTTC	CASSSERGGSYEQYF
TRBD2	many	TRBJ2-7	TRBV10-3	TGTGCCATCAGGCGGACTAGCGGCCTCTACGAGCAGTACTTC	CAIRRTSGLYEQYF
-	many	TRBJ2-4	TRBV2	TGTGCCAGCAATCAGGGATTAGCCAAAAACATTCAGTACTTC	CASNQGLAKNIQYF
TRBD2	once	TRBJ2-1	TRBV6-1	TGTGCCAGCCTTCCGACAGCGGGAGGGGACAATGAGCAGTCCTTC	CASLPTAGGDNEQSF
-	-	TRBJ2-3	TRBV9	TGTGCCAGCAGCGTTCCTCTGGCCAGTTTGGAGGGATCAGATACGCGGTATTTT	CASSVPLASLEGSDTRYF
-	many	TRBJ2-5	TRBV2	TGTGCCAGCAGTGAAAGACAGACCCAGTACTTC	CASSERQTQYF
-	-	TRBJ2-1	TRBV3-1	TGTGCCAGCAGACAAGCCCCGCGAGAGCTGTATGAGCAGTTCTTC	CASRQAPRELYEQFF
TRBD1	many	TRBJ1-4	TRBV6-1	TGTGCCAGCTACGACGGGACAGTAGAAAAACTGTTTTTT	CASYDGTVEKLFF
-	many	TRBJ2-3	TRBV11-3	TGTGCCAGCAGCAGGCAGGGGCCCCTTGATACGCAGTATTTT	CASSRQGPLDTQYF
-	many	TRBJ2-7	TRBV20-1	TGCAGTGCTAGAGATCTTTTCGCCTACGAGCAGTACTTC	CSARDLFAYEQYF
TRBD1	-	TRBJ1-5	TRBV7-6	TGCGCCAGCACCGCAGACAGGGAGCAGCCCCAGCATTTT	CASTADREQPQHF
-	few	TRBJ2-7	TRBV10-2	TGCGCCAGCAGTGAGCCGAACGGGGGTTACGAGCAGTACTTC	CASSEPNGGYEQYF
TRBD2	many	TRBJ2-1	TRBV5-1	TGCGCCAGCAGTAGCGGGAGTGGGAATGAGCAGTTCTTC	CASSSGSGNEQFF
-	many	TRBJ2-4	TRBV30	TGTGCCTGGAGTGGAAAAGTAGCCAAAAACATTCAGTACTTC	CAWSGKVAKNIQYF
TRBD1	many	TRBJ2-1	TRBV7-9	TGTGCCAGCAGACAGACAGGGGACAATGAGCAGTTCTTC	CASRQTGDNEQFF
-	many	TRBJ2-2	TRBV30	TGTGCCTGGACACGGGGACCGGGGTTGAACACCGGGGAGCTGTTTTTT	CAWTRGPGLNTGELFF
TRBD2	medium-sized	TRBJ2-1	TRBV13	TGTGCCAGCAGCTCGGGACTAGCGGACAATGAGCAGTTCTTC	CASSSGLADNEQFF
-	many	TRBJ1-1	TRBV5-1	TGCGCCAGCATGGGTGGGATGAACACTGAAGCTTTCTTT	CASMGGMNTEAFF
TRBD1	many	TRBJ2-6	TRBV5-1	TGCGCCAGCAGCAAAAATTACGGGACAGGGAACTCTGGGGCCAACGTCCTGACTTTC	CASSKNYGTGNSGANVLTF
TRBD2	medium-sized	TRBJ2-7	TRBV20-1	TGCAGTGCTAGAGATCTCTTTGACCTAGCGGGGGGCTACGAGCAGTACTTC	CSARDLFDLAGGYEQYF
TRBD2	many	TRBJ2-3	TRBV6-1	TGTGCCAGCAGCCAGACTAGCGAGAACACAGATACGCAGTATTTT	CASSQTSENTDTQYF